The 27 T cell receptor beta chains in this list originate from one sample, sequenced in a study of response to subunit inactivated influenza vaccine. TCRdb reprocessed the RT-PCR reads with MiXCR, giving one entry per CDR3 protein. The sample yields hundreds of thousands of distinct CDR3 sequences, approximately 18% seen once. The input for sequencing was PBMCs from blood, taken around 5 days after vaccination. These TCRs come from a man in his forties or fifties who received an inactivated influenza vaccine.

This clonotype was counted many times. The chain carries TRBV5-1 and TRBJ2-3, with D uncertain. This CDR3 has 13 amino acids. The germline CDR1 and CDR2 sequences are SGHRS and YFSETQ. Trimming left V 1 base short and J 6 bases short, with 9 bases between. The CDR3 DNA reads as TGCGCCAGCAGCTTGCCTCTTTCCGATACGCAGTATTTT. It translates to CASSLPLSDTQYF.

This sequence joins TRBV7-8 and TRBJ2-7; TRBD2 matches at 10 bases. With V trimmed by 6 bases and J by 4 bases, 21 bases remained unmatched. The CDR3 sequence is 19 residues long. Germline V gene lookup returns CDR1 SGHVS and CDR2 FQNEAQ. This CDR3 is CASRSPRGVWASGGYEQYF. Here the CDR3 DNA reads TGTGCCAGCAGGTCCCCGAGGGGTGTTTGGGCTAGCGGGGGTTACGAGCAGTACTTC.

This chain uses TRBV12-3 or TRBV12-4 with TRBJ1-2, with D unclear. V lost 4 bases to trimming and J lost 0 bases, with 6 bases between them. CDR3 length: 13 residues. The CDR3 here is CASSSPANYGYTF. CDR3 in DNA: TGTGCCAGCAGTTCCCCCGCTAACTATGGCTACACCTTC.

This clonotype was found a few times. The chain uses TRBV5-1 and TRBJ2-1, with 12 nucleotides matching TRBD2. The CDR3 runs to 15 residues. The trim removed 4 bases at V and 6 bases at J, leaving 5 bases unmatched. Germline assignment: CDR1 SGHRS and CDR2 YFSETQ. CDR3 protein: CASSGLTSGSNEQFF. The CDR3 nucleotides are TGCGCCAGCAGCGGGTTGACTAGCGGGAGCAATGAGCAGTTCTTC.

As DNA, the CDR3 is TGCAGTGCTAGAGATCTGTTTGGGCCAGGGAAGATCGGCGAGCAGTACTTC. Protein product: CSARDLFGPGKIGEQYF. The rearrangement links TRBV20-1 to TRBJ2-7; D might be TRBD1 (5 bases). Trimming cost V 0 bases and J 6 bases, with 24 bases left between them. The CDR3 has 17 amino acids. The germline CDR1 and CDR2 sequences are DFQATT and SNEGSKA (reference sequence).

In DNA form, the CDR3 reads TGTGCCAGCAGCTTAGCGCTAGCGGGAGTCTTTACAGACTACGAGCAGTACTTC. Its translation is CASSLALAGVFTDYEQYF. V and J are TRBV11-1 and TRBJ2-7; TRBD2 matches at 10 bases. Germline assignment: CDR1 SGHAT and CDR2 FQDESV (reference sequence). The CDR3 extends over 18 amino acids. V lost 0 bases, J lost 3 bases, and 11 bases stayed unmatched.

The chain has TRBV28 and TRBJ2-5; 9 positions match TRBD2. V lost 3 bases to trimming and J lost 5 bases; unmatched junction nucleotides: 7. This CDR3 contains 15 residues. Germline CDR1 and CDR2: MDHEN and SYDVKM. The CDR3 protein is CASSFSLAGWETQYF. In nucleotides, the CDR3 is TGTGCCAGCAGTTTTTCCCTAGCGGGGTGGGAGACCCAGTACTTC.

This clonotype appeared a few times. J is TRBJ2-1 and V is TRBV4-2; 16 bases line up with TRBD2. Germline V gives CDR1 LGHNA, CDR2 YNFKEQ. After removal of 4 bases from V and 0 bases from J, the junction contained 3 bases not matched to a gene. This CDR3 has 18 amino acids. The CDR3 sequence is CASSPGLAGGSSYNEQFF. CDR3 coding DNA: TGTGCCAGCAGCCCGGGACTAGCGGGGGGGAGCTCCTACAATGAGCAGTTCTTC.

This clonotype has a count of ten or more. The rearrangement joins TRBV12-3 or TRBV12-4 to TRBJ1-5, with TRBD1 identical over 8 bases. The V gene end was trimmed by 6 bases and the J gene end by 7 bases; junction bases not matched to a gene: 11. The CDR3 totals 15 residues. CDR3 region: CASSLGSGGRQPQHF. CDR3 sequence (DNA): TGTGCCAGCAGCCTCGGGTCAGGGGGCAGGCAGCCCCAGCATTTT.

This clonotype was detected only a few times. The gene calls are TRBV5-1 and TRBJ2-3; D is uncertain. The ends were cut back, 4 bases at V and 0 bases at J, with 15 bases in the middle. The V gene's germline CDR1 is SGHRS and CDR2 YFSETQ. The CDR3 is 16 residues long. The CDR3 DNA reads as TGCGCCAGCAGCATCCTCAGCGTCCCTAGCACAGATACGCAGTATTTT. Protein: CASSILSVPSTDTQYF.

The chain uses TRBV29-1 and TRBJ1-1; D unresolved. The germline V and J ends were trimmed by 7 bases and 2 bases, with 14 bases remaining between them. Per germline, CDR1 SQVTM and CDR2 ANQGSEA. The CDR3 runs 13 residues. CDR3 sequence (DNA): TGCAGCGCACGGACGGTTTTCAACACTGAAGCTTTCTTT. This sequence encodes CSARTVFNTEAFF.

There are a few counts of this clonotype. The rearrangement links TRBV28 to TRBJ2-7; D gene uncertain. Trimming took off 8 bases at V and 2 bases at J, with 10 bases between the two ends. The germline gives CDR1 MDHEN, CDR2 SYDVKM. This CDR3 has 12 residues. The CDR3 spells CASQQSTYEQYF. CDR3 sequence (DNA): TGTGCCAGCCAGCAATCAACCTACGAGCAGTACTTC.

There are a few counts of this clonotype. The chain links TRBV11-2 to TRBJ2-1; D tentatively reads TRBD1 or TRBD2 (5 bases each). The CDR3 is 16 amino acids. V was cut by 6 bases and J by 0 bases, with 15 bases left in between. Germline V gene lookup returns CDR1 SGHAT and CDR2 FQNNGV. This chain's CDR3 is CASRPNSGRSYNEQFF. Here the CDR3 DNA reads TGTGCCAGCAGACCGAATTCGGGACGCTCCTACAATGAGCAGTTCTTC.

This clonotype has a count of ten or more. This chain links TRBV29-1 with TRBJ1-5, with 9 bases aligning to TRBD1. Losses at the gene ends were 6 bases for V and 4 bases for J; bases not matched to a gene: 7. The CDR3 has 14 residues. CDR1 is SQVTM and CDR2 is ANQGSEA in the germline V gene. CDR3 sequence reads: CSVSQDRGNQPQHF. In DNA form, the CDR3 reads TGCAGCGTCTCTCAAGACAGGGGGAATCAGCCCCAGCATTTT.

As for this clonotype: Possible read error: a much larger clone is one base away. The rearrangement joins TRBV12-3 or TRBV12-4 to TRBJ2-7; D ambiguous. The CDR3 extends over 13 amino acids. V lost 5 bases, J lost 3 bases, and 11 bases lay in between. The CDR3 DNA sequence: TGTGCCAGCAGTGTGACAAGAGACTACGAGCAGTACTTC. As protein: CASSVTRDYEQYF.

V gene TRBV6-2 or TRBV6-3 combines with J gene TRBJ1-5, with TRBD1 identical over 8 bases. This CDR3 is 15 amino acids long. The germline V gene encodes CDR1 MNHEY and CDR2 SVGEGT. J gave up 3 bases and V 8 bases, and 9 bases lay outside the gene matches. The CDR3 is CASGRQGASNQPQHF. DNA of the CDR3: TGTGCCAGCGGTAGGCAGGGGGCTTCCAATCAGCCCCAGCATTTT.

This clonotype appeared a single time. V gene TRBV30 combines with J gene TRBJ2-2; D gene uncertain. The length of the CDR3 is 18 residues. Trimming cost V 1 base and J 7 bases, with 25 bases left between them. Germline CDR1 GTSNPN, CDR2 SVGIG (reference sequence). The CDR3 loop is CAWSGWSRPTPFGGELFF. DNA for the CDR3: TGTGCCTGGAGTGGATGGTCTCGTCCCACCCCCTTTGGCGGGGAGCTGTTTTTT.

The V gene is TRBV19, the J gene TRBJ1-1, with TRBD1 as a possible D gene (5 bases). The CDR3 length is 15 residues. Trimming took off 6 bases at V and 0 bases at J, with 14 bases between the two ends. CDR1 is LNHDA, CDR2 SQIVND, per germline (reference sequence). The CDR3 DNA sequence: TGTGCCAGTAGGGACTCGGGACGGTTGAACACTGAAGCTTTCTTT. This translates into CASRDSGRLNTEAFF.

The V gene is TRBV4-3, the J gene TRBJ2-7; D perhaps matches TRBD2 (6 bases). Trimming left V 1 base short and J 3 bases short, with 16 bases between. This CDR3 comprises 16 residues. CDR1 is LGHNA and CDR2 is YSLEER in the germline V gene. The CDR3 DNA is TGCGCCAGCAGCCAAGGATCGACTAGAGAGGGCTACGAGCAGTACTTC. Its protein is CASSQGSTREGYEQYF.

The genes are TRBV4-1 and TRBJ1-1, with D possibly matching TRBD1 (5 bases). The germline V gene encodes CDR1 MGHRA and CDR2 YSYEKL. CDR3 length: 16 residues. V was shortened by 1 base and J by 0 bases, with 12 bases between the two germline ends. This chain's CDR3 is CASSQVTNRLNTEAFF. Written as DNA, the CDR3 is TGCGCCAGCAGCCAAGTAACCAACAGGTTGAACACTGAAGCTTTCTTT.

The rearrangement uses TRBV6-1 and TRBJ1-5; 9 bases match TRBD1. The CDR3 is made up of 15 amino acids. After removal of 2 bases from V and 4 bases from J, the junction contained 3 bases not matched to a gene. The germline V gene has CDR1 MNHNS and CDR2 SASEGT. CDR3 sequence: CASSEMTGGNQPQHF. The CDR3 coding sequence is TGTGCCAGCAGTGAAATGACAGGGGGAAATCAGCCCCAGCATTTT.

The rearrangement links TRBV28 to TRBJ2-7, with 9 nucleotides matching TRBD1. Germline assignment: CDR1 MDHEN and CDR2 SYDVKM. The ends lost 5 bases at V and 0 bases at J; junction bases unmatched: 8. The CDR3 loop spans 16 amino acids. CDR3 residues: CASSTRRDRASYEQYF. Here the CDR3 DNA reads TGTGCCAGCAGTACCCGCCGGGACAGGGCCTCCTACGAGCAGTACTTC.

This chain joins TRBV7-9 and TRBJ2-3, with 8 bases matching TRBD1. The CDR3 spans 15 residues. The V and J ends lost 5 bases and 2 bases, in that order; junction bases with no gene match: 6. Germline values: CDR1 SEHNR, CDR2 FQNEAQ (reference sequence). The CDR3 nucleotides read TGTGCCAGCAGCGCGGGGACAGGCCTCACAGATACGCAGTATTTT. Its translation is CASSAGTGLTDTQYF.

This clonotype has more than one count but fewer than ten. The chain carries TRBV7-2 and TRBJ2-2; D possibly corresponds to TRBD1 (5 bases). Germline values: CDR1 SGHTA, CDR2 FQGNSA. Trimming pared 1 base from V and 0 bases from J, leaving 9 bases between. This CDR3 contains 16 residues. CDR3 in amino acids: CASSLEGAANTGELFF. As DNA, the CDR3 is TGTGCCAGCAGCTTAGAAGGGGCAGCGAACACCGGGGAGCTGTTTTTT.

The chain joins TRBV5-6 to TRBJ1-5; the D gene is possibly TRBD1 (6 bases). Germline lookup yields CDR1 SGHDT and CDR2 YYEEEE. Trimming removed 4 bases from V and 6 bases from J, with 23 bases in between. CDR3 length: 17 amino acids. The DNA for the CDR3 is TGTGCCAGCAGCCTCCGGGGGGCTAGGGAAGCAATTCAGCCCCAGCATTTT. Its translation is CASSLRGAREAIQPQHF.

A few counts support this clonotype. The chain uses TRBV20-1 and TRBJ1-3, with a tentative D call TRBD1 (5 bases). CDR3 length: 14 amino acids. Trimming cost V 0 bases and J 4 bases, with 10 bases left between them. Germline CDR1 and CDR2: DFQATT and SNEGSKA (reference sequence). CDR3 DNA sequence: TGCAGTGCTAGAGAGGCCAGGGCCGGAAACACCATATATTTT. Amino acid sequence: CSAREARAGNTIYF.

This clonotype was detected many times. The CDR3 DNA sequence: TGCAGTGCCCCTCACACGACAGGGCAAGGGCAGCCCCAGCATTTT. This sequence encodes CSAPHTTGQGQPQHF. The chain is built from TRBV20-1 and TRBJ1-5; TRBD1 matches at 7 bases. This CDR3 is built from 15 residues. The germline gives CDR1 DFQATT, CDR2 SNEGSKA (reference sequence). J lost 7 bases, V lost 6 bases, and 15 bases had no gene match.